This is a list of T cell receptor beta chains from one sample in a study of memory CD4+ T cells and cytomegalovirus serostatus. Assay used: immunoSEQ multiplex PCR; TCRdb lists only in-frame clones, some missing. The sample yields about 82,000 clones, about 85% seen once. The sample was memory CD4+ T cells from blood. These receptors all stem from an adult in good health and CMV-seronegative. The CDR3 runs from the conserved cysteine through the conserved F or W. The D gene is left open where the match is weak. Size tells how often a clone was seen (once, few, many) or the class of an expanded clone, and some rows leave it out.

V gene	D gene	clone size	J gene	CDR3 protein	CDR3 DNA
TRBV7-3	-	once	TRBJ2-2	CASSRAGTNTGELFF	TGTGCCAGCTCCCGCGCAGGGACGAACACCGGGGAGCTGTTTTTT
TRBV28	-	-	TRBJ1-6	CASSSDSGGNYNSPLHF	TGTGCCAGCAGTTCGGACTCCGGAGGGAACTATAATTCACCCCTCCACTTT
TRBV7-2	-	-	TRBJ1-4	CASSRDANNEKLFF	TGTGCCAGCAGCCGGGACGCTAATAATGAAAAACTGTTTTTT
TRBV19	-	many	TRBJ2-2	CASSIQQGSGGELFF	TGTGCCAGTAGCATTCAACAGGGATCTGGCGGGGAGCTGTTTTTT
TRBV6-4	-	-	TRBJ1-1	CASSDSRRGGEAFF	TGTGCCAGCAGTGACTCTCGGAGGGGAGGGGAAGCTTTCTTT
TRBV6-1	-	-	TRBJ1-5	CASNEGSAQPQHF	TGTGCCAGCAATGAGGGATCGGCGCAGCCCCAGCATTTT
TRBV14	-	-	TRBJ2-5	CASSQVAGLVETQYF	TGTGCCAGCAGCCAAGTAGCAGGGCTGGTAGAGACCCAGTACTTC
TRBV7-3	TRBD1	-	TRBJ2-7	CASSSTGTGPYEQYF	TGTGCCAGCAGCTCAACCGGGACAGGGCCCTACGAGCAGTACTTC
TRBV6-6	-	once	TRBJ1-6	CASRGTYGAPLHF	TGTGCCAGCAGAGGGACCTACGGGGCACCCCTCCACTTT
TRBV13	-	-	TRBJ2-5	CASSTRGGETQYF	TGTGCCAGCAGCACCCGAGGGGGTGAGACCCAGTACTTC
TRBV7-3	-	-	TRBJ1-3	CASSLNPQGSGNTIYF	TGTGCCAGCAGCCTAAACCCTCAGGGCTCTGGAAACACCATATATTTT
TRBV6-1	TRBD1	-	TRBJ2-7	CASSPGTGGDEQYF	TGTGCCAGCAGTCCCGGGACAGGGGGCGACGAGCAGTACTTC
TRBV30	-	-	TRBJ2-2	CAWSVRGLANTGELFF	TGTGCCTGGAGTGTACGGGGTCTAGCGAACACCGGGGAGCTGTTTTTT
TRBV6-6	TRBD1	few	TRBJ1-2	CASSTDRGYGYTF	TGTGCCAGCAGCACGGACAGGGGCTATGGCTACACCTTC
TRBV7-3	-	-	TRBJ2-7	CASGTQSSEQYF	TGTGCCAGCGGTACACAGTCCTCCGAGCAGTACTTC
TRBV28	-	-	TRBJ1-4	CASSFDGVATNEKLFF	TGTGCCAGCAGTTTTGACGGGGTTGCAACTAATGAAAAACTGTTTTTT
TRBV7-3	-	few	TRBJ2-2	CASSLNAGNTGELFF	TGTGCCAGCAGCTTAAACGCGGGAAACACCGGGGAGCTGTTTTTT
TRBV7-2	-	-	TRBJ1-1	CASSFGRDTEAFF	TGTGCCAGCAGCTTTGGCAGGGACACTGAAGCTTTCTTT
TRBV30	TRBD1	-	TRBJ2-5	CAWATGEEQYF	TGTGCCTGGGCGACAGGGGAGGAGCAGTACTTC
TRBV6-4	TRBD1	-	TRBJ1-2	CASSELGGQGGYTF	TGTGCCAGCAGTGAACTTGGGGGACAGGGCGGCTACACCTTC
TRBV7-2	-	-	TRBJ1-2	CASSRNSGQGLEGYTF	TGTGCCAGCAGCCGGAACTCGGGCCAGGGCCTTGAAGGCTACACCTTC
TRBV27	-	-	TRBJ1-2	CASSFRGGGGRRGYTF	TGTGCCAGCAGTTTTAGAGGAGGCGGGGGGCGCCGGGGCTACACCTTC
TRBV7-9	TRBD1	-	TRBJ2-5	CASSPDRGIGETQYF	TGTGCCAGCAGCCCGGACAGGGGGATTGGGGAGACCCAGTACTTC
TRBV4-1	-	few	TRBJ1-2	CASSHVGRDYGYTF	TGCGCCAGCAGCCATGTGGGCAGGGACTATGGCTACACCTTC
TRBV19	-	-	TRBJ2-5	CASSVEETQYF	TGTGCCAGTAGTGTAGAAGAGACCCAGTACTTC
TRBV7-8	-	-	TRBJ2-7	CASSLRAAPYEQYF	TGTGCCAGCAGCTTAAGGGCCGCTCCCTACGAGCAGTACTTC
TRBV7-2	-	-	TRBJ1-1	CASSFGDTEAFF	TGTGCCAGCAGCTTCGGGGACACTGAAGCTTTCTTT
TRBV18	-	-	TRBJ2-5	CASSLHNQETQYF	TGTGCCAGCTCATTACACAACCAAGAGACCCAGTACTTC
TRBV6-5	-	-	TRBJ2-1	CASSYSGLITYNEQFF	TGTGCCAGCAGTTACTCGGGCCTAATCACCTACAATGAGCAGTTCTTC
TRBV6-5	-	few	TRBJ2-7	CASSYSIAGNEQYF	TGTGCCAGCAGTTACTCGATAGCAGGGAACGAGCAGTACTTC
TRBV11-2	-	few	TRBJ2-2	CASSFLVGELFF	TGTGCCAGCAGCTTTTTGGTCGGGGAGCTGTTTTTT
TRBV9	-	-	TRBJ1-3	CASSQAAGNTIYF	TGTGCCAGCTCACAGGCAGCTGGAAACACCATATATTTT
TRBV7-9	-	-	TRBJ1-1	CASSLPPGMNTEAFF	TGTGCCAGCAGCTTACCCCCGGGTATGAACACTGAAGCTTTCTTT
TRBV11-3	-	-	TRBJ2-5	CASSPGPPGETQYF	TGTGCCAGCAGCCCAGGGCCCCCGGGGGAGACCCAGTACTTC
TRBV7-9	-	-	TRBJ1-2	CASSLGGTTYGYTF	TGTGCCAGCAGCTTAGGAGGGACGACGTATGGCTACACCTTC
TRBV2	-	few	TRBJ1-1	CASTEDSLNTEAFF	TGTGCCAGCACTGAGGACAGCCTGAACACTGAAGCTTTCTTT
TRBV2	TRBD1	-	TRBJ1-5	CASSGTGRDQPQHF	TGTGCCAGCAGTGGGACAGGGAGGGATCAGCCCCAGCATTTT
TRBV7-2	-	-	TRBJ2-3	CASSSGGQTSTDTQYF	TGTGCCAGCAGCTCCGGGGGACAGACTAGCACAGATACGCAGTATTTT
TRBV7-2	TRBD1	-	TRBJ1-2	CASSGQGAGGYTF	TGTGCCAGCAGCGGACAGGGGGCGGGTGGCTACACCTTC
TRBV29-1	TRBD1	-	TRBJ1-2	CSVPGQTYGYTF	TGCAGCGTTCCGGGACAGACCTATGGCTACACCTTC
TRBV7-3	TRBD1	few	TRBJ1-6	CASSPTTGRGSPLHF	TGTGCCAGCAGCCCCACGACAGGGAGGGGTTCACCCCTCCACTTT
TRBV29-1	-	few	TRBJ1-3	CSVGRGPGNTIYF	TGCAGCGTTGGACGAGGACCTGGAAACACCATATATTTT